One and the same sample provided the 29 T cell receptor beta chains below, sequenced in a study of blood T cells in healthy people across ages. A second PCR, run for roughly 6 to 11 cycles, used a sample-barcoded 5' primer plus a J-beta primer mix. TCRdb fed the 5' RACE reads into MiXCR, producing one record per CDR3 protein. The sample holds fewer than 2,000,000 distinct CDR3 sequences, about two fifths seen once. The specimen sequenced was blood. These receptor sequences come from a human donor in good health.

The chain combines TRBV9 with TRBJ1-2; D unclear. Trimming removed 10 bases from V and 6 bases from J, with 13 bases in between. Germline CDR1 reads SGDLS; CDR2 reads YYNGEE. The CDR3 has 11 residues. The chain's CDR3 is CASGISHGYTF. DNA for the CDR3: TGTGCCTCCGGGATATCGCATGGCTACACCTTC.

A few counts support this clonotype. The CDR3 is CASSLGGLLDEQFF. The CDR3 bases are TGCGCCAGCAGCTTGGGGGGACTTTTAGATGAGCAGTTCTTC. This chain joins TRBV5-1 and TRBJ2-1; perhaps TRBD2 as D (6 bases). The V gene's germline CDR1 is SGHRS and CDR2 YFSETQ. The CDR3 is made up of 14 amino acids. Deletions cut 0 bases from V and 8 bases from J, with 12 bases between.

The rearrangement uses TRBV9 and TRBJ2-2; D remains unclear. The V and J ends lost 0 bases and 4 bases respectively, with 10 bases between them. Germline lookup yields CDR1 SGDLS and CDR2 YYNGEE. The CDR3 is 15 amino acids. The DNA of the CDR3 is TGTGCCAGCAGCGTAGACCGGGCCAGCACCGGGGAGCTGTTTTTT. This sequence encodes CASSVDRASTGELFF.

The V gene is TRBV3-1, the J gene TRBJ2-7; tentatively, D is TRBD1 or TRBD2 (6 bases each). The CDR3 runs to 16 residues. Deletions cut 4 bases from V and 1 base from J, with 17 bases between. Germline V lookup: CDR1 LGHDT, CDR2 YNNKEL (reference sequence). The CDR3 sequence: CASSPRARGRSYEQYF. For the CDR3, the DNA is TGTGCCAGCAGCCCCAGGGCTCGGGGGCGTTCCTACGAGCAGTACTTC.

The V call is TRBV7-2, the J call TRBJ2-1; D is perhaps TRBD2 (7 bases). Trimming shortened V by 2 bases and J by 6 bases, and 14 bases separated the two germline ends. The CDR3 contains 15 residues. Germline assignment: CDR1 SGHTA and CDR2 FQGNSA. CDR3 DNA sequence: TGTGCCAGCAGCTTATGGGGGGGCCTTAGCAATGAGCAGTTCTTC. This sequence encodes CASSLWGGLSNEQFF.

V gene TRBV7-8 combines with J gene TRBJ2-1; the D gene is possibly TRBD2 (6 bases). This CDR3 region has 16 residues. V was clipped by 5 bases and J by 3 bases, with 17 bases between them. Per the germline V gene, CDR1 is SGHVS and CDR2 is FQNEAQ. The CDR3 region is CASSPTGLLSYNEQFF. The CDR3, as DNA: TGTGCCAGCAGCCCGACTGGACTACTTAGCTACAATGAGCAGTTCTTC.

This clonotype appeared a few times. The genes are TRBV30 and TRBJ2-7; D is uncertain. This CDR3 has 11 amino acids. Germline V CDR1 and CDR2: GTSNPN, SVGIG (reference sequence). V was cut by 4 bases and J by 6 bases, with 10 bases left in between. CDR3: CAWKFGSEQYF. DNA of the CDR3: TGTGCCTGGAAGTTCGGCTCCGAGCAGTACTTC.

The gene calls are TRBV28 and TRBJ1-2; the D is unclear. V was pared by 3 bases and J by 4 bases, with 9 bases between. CDR1 is MDHEN, CDR2 SYDVKM, per germline. The CDR3 extends over 13 amino acids. The CDR3 coding sequence is TGTGCCAGCAGTTTCCGAGCCTCCTATGGCTACACCTTC. Translation: CASSFRASYGYTF.

CDR3 region: CATSRGLSETQYF. Here the CDR3 DNA reads TGTGCCACCAGCAGAGGACTCTCGGAGACCCAGTACTTC. This sequence joins TRBV15 and TRBJ2-5, with unresolved D. The V gene's germline CDR1 is LNHNV and CDR2 YYDKDF (reference sequence). V was pared by 1 base and J by 5 bases, with 8 bases between. The CDR3 has 13 residues.

This clonotype was detected ten times or more. V gene TRBV11-2 combines with J gene TRBJ2-7; tentatively, D is TRBD1 (6 bases). The CDR3 is 14 amino acids. V lost 0 bases and J 5 bases, leaving 11 bases between the germline ends. Germline V gene data show CDR1 as SGHAT and CDR2 as FQNNGV. Here the CDR3 DNA reads TGTGCCAGCAGCTTAGAGAGGGGGACCGACGAGCAGTACTTC. Its translation is CASSLERGTDEQYF. Full variable domain (missing parts from reference TRBV11-2 and TRBJ2-7): EAGVAQSPRYKIIEKRQSVAFWCNPISGHATLYWYQQILGQGPKLLIQFQNNGVVDDSQLPKDRFSAERLKGVDSTLKIQPAKLEDSAVYLCASSLERGTDEQYFGPGTRLTVT.

This clonotype was picked up one time. The V and J genes are TRBV21-1 and TRBJ1-5; the D call in the table, TRBD1, was not verified against the DNA. TRBV21-1 counts as a pseudogene. This CDR3 comprises 20 residues. CDR3 residues: CASSQRPGQGQLLSNQPQHF. The CDR3 region has the DNA TGTGCCAGCAGCCAAAGGCCGGGACAGGGACAACTCCTGAGCAATCAGCCCCAGCATTTT.

The gene calls are TRBV29-1 and TRBJ1-1; a possible D gene is TRBD1 (5 bases). Germline V gene sequence: CDR1 SQVTM, CDR2 ANQGSEA. Trimming shortened V by 7 bases and J by 5 bases, and 11 bases separated the two germline ends. The CDR3 is 11 residues long. The CDR3 here is CSAQGGTEAFF. CDR3 DNA sequence: TGCAGCGCCCAGGGTGGGACTGAAGCTTTCTTT.

The chain recombines TRBV6-2 or TRBV6-3 with TRBJ2-5; D is tentatively TRBD1 or TRBD2 (5 bases each). V was shortened by 2 bases and J by 3 bases, with 13 bases between the two germline ends. There are 15 residues in the CDR3. CDR1 and CDR2 (germline): MNHEY, SVGEGT. The CDR3: CASSYLGTEKETQYF. The CDR3 region has the DNA TGTGCCAGCAGTTACCTTGGGACGGAAAAAGAGACCCAGTACTTC.

About this clonotype itself: Since the CDR3 does not end with the conserved phenylalanine or tryptophan, this likely comes from a read error. The DNA is omitted, as the CDR3 cannot be located on it reliably, and the CDR3 follows TCRdb's listing. The genes are TRBV20-1 and TRBJ1-2; TRBD1, the D gene given by the table, was not confirmed from the DNA. The germline gives CDR1 DFQATT, CDR2 SNEGSKA (reference sequence). A total of 12 residues make up the CDR3, ends included. The CDR3 reads CSATGEVVGYTC.

This clonotype was counted at least ten times. The V call is TRBV5-6, the J call TRBJ2-1, with TRBD2 matching over 11 bases. CDR3 size: 16 residues. V shed 4 bases and J 4 bases; nucleotides not matched to a gene: 7. Per germline, CDR1 SGHDT and CDR2 YYEEEE. This chain's CDR3 is CASSLGGLAVYNEQFF. CDR3 DNA: TGTGCCAGCAGCCTAGGGGGACTAGCGGTGTACAATGAGCAGTTCTTC.

The chain links TRBV20-1 to TRBJ2-3; D tentatively reads TRBD1 or TRBD2 (6 bases each). The CDR3 is 16 residues long. Trimming removed 1 base from V and 2 bases from J, with 16 bases in between. Germline loops: CDR1 DFQATT, CDR2 SNEGSKA (reference sequence). For the CDR3, the DNA is TGCAGTGCTAGAGTCGCCCGGGGGCCCTCCACAGATACGCAGTATTTT. Translating gives CSARVARGPSTDTQYF.

The genes are TRBV20-1 and TRBJ2-2; D could derive from TRBD1 or TRBD2 (5 bases each). CDR1 and CDR2 from the germline V gene are DFQATT and SNEGSKA (reference sequence). Trimming shortened V by 2 bases and J by 0 bases, and 10 bases separated the two germline ends. The CDR3 contains 15 residues. The CDR3 coding sequence is TGCAGTGCTAGATTCGGGGCGGCGAACACCGGGGAGCTGTTTTTT. This encodes CSARFGAANTGELFF.

This clonotype was seen more than once but under ten times. The chain uses TRBV5-1 and TRBJ2-7; D possibly corresponds to TRBD1 (5 bases). Between the trimmed V and J ends, which lost 3 bases and 3 bases, there was a span of 16 bases. The CDR3 runs 15 residues. Germline assignment: CDR1 SGHRS and CDR2 YFSETQ. The CDR3: CASSSAQGEDYEQYF. The CDR3 DNA follows: TGCGCCAGCAGCTCAGCGCAGGGTGAGGACTACGAGCAGTACTTC.

The CDR3 nucleotides read TGCAGCCCCCATCAAACCCTTACCAATGAGCAGTTCTTC. This sequence encodes CSPHQTLTNEQFF. This chain links TRBV20-1 with TRBJ2-1, with D hard to call. This CDR3 is built from 13 residues. Looked up from germline, CDR1 is DFQATT and CDR2 is SNEGSKA (reference sequence).

V and J are TRBV5-4 and TRBJ2-2; 15 bases map to TRBD2. Germline CDR1 is SGHNT and CDR2 is YYREEE (reference sequence). V lost 4 bases and J lost 5; bases outside the gene matches: 6. The CDR3 has 17 amino acids. CDR3 region: CASSDRTSGGATGELFF. The DNA of the CDR3 is TGTGCCAGCAGCGACCGGACTAGCGGGGGGGCGACCGGGGAGCTGTTTTTT.

The rearrangement joins TRBV28 to TRBJ2-4; D perhaps matches TRBD2 (5 bases). The CDR3 has 16 residues. V lost 4 bases to trimming and J lost 13 bases, with 26 bases between them. Germline lookup yields CDR1 MDHEN and CDR2 SYDVKM. CDR3 loop: CASSYHLEQRIWEQYF. The CDR3 coding sequence is TGTGCCAGCAGTTACCACTTGGAACAGCGCATTTGGGAGCAGTACTTC.

The chain uses TRBV20-1 and TRBJ1-1; D gene uncertain. Germline-derived CDR1 and CDR2 are DFQATT and SNEGSKA (reference sequence). The ends were cut back, 6 bases at V and 4 bases at J, with 15 bases in the middle. CDR3 length equals 13 residues. CDR3 sequence: CSALPPGGTEAFF. In DNA form, the CDR3 reads TGCAGTGCCCTCCCCCCAGGCGGCACTGAAGCTTTCTTT.

V gene TRBV15 combines with J gene TRBJ1-1, with a tentative D call TRBD1 (6 bases). This CDR3 spans 14 amino acids. CDR1 LNHNV and CDR2 YYDKDF come from the germline V gene (reference sequence). V dropped 5 bases and J dropped 2 bases, with 12 bases sitting between them. CDR3 DNA: TGTGCCACCAGCCCCCGACAGGCTAACACTGAAGCTTTCTTT. Residues: CATSPRQANTEAFF. The whole variable domain, remainder taken from reference TRBV15 and TRBJ1-1, is DAMVIQNPRYQVTQFGKPVTLSCSQTLNHNVMYWYQQKSSQAPKLLFHYYDKDFNNEADTPDNFQSRRPNTSFCFLDIRSPGLGDTAMYLCATSPRQANTEAFFGQGTRLTVV.

V is TRBV20-1 and J is TRBJ2-7, with 7 bases matching TRBD2. Germline CDR1 and CDR2: DFQATT and SNEGSKA (reference sequence). J was trimmed by 7 bases and V by 3 bases; bases with no gene match: 9. CDR3 length: 13 amino acids. The CDR3 loop reads CSARGGLDNEQYF. CDR3 nucleotides: TGCAGTGCTAGGGGGGGGTTGGACAATGAGCAGTACTTC.

The rearrangement links TRBV5-5 to TRBJ1-1; D remains ambiguous. This CDR3 is 14 amino acids long. The V end was cut by 0 bases, the J end by 4 bases, with 10 bases between. Germline V lookup: CDR1 SGHKS, CDR2 YYEKEE (reference sequence). The DNA of the CDR3 is TGTGCCAGCAGCTTGGACTTCCTCAGCACTGAAGCTTTCTTT. Translated: CASSLDFLSTEAFF.

The chain combines TRBV4-1 with TRBJ2-1; D unresolved. Germline V gene sequence: CDR1 MGHRA, CDR2 YSYEKL. The CDR3 contains 11 residues. Trimming pared 0 bases from V and 10 bases from J, leaving 4 bases between. The CDR3 loop is CASSQDLEQFF. CDR3 sequence (DNA): TGCGCCAGCAGCCAAGATCTAGAGCAGTTCTTC.

Turning to this clonotype: This CDR3 is missing its conserved last phenylalanine or tryptophan, likely due to a read error. The V gene is TRBV11-3, the J gene TRBJ2-7, with 10 bases lining up with TRBD1. V lost 5 bases and J lost 1; bases outside the gene matches: 5. This CDR3 is built from 15 residues. CDR1 SGHNT and CDR2 YENEEA come from the germline V gene. CDR3 sequence reads: CASSVWGQGSYEQYS. The CDR3 bases are TGTGCCAGCAGCGTGTGGGGACAGGGGTCCTACGAGCAGTACTCC.

The chain carries TRBV7-2 and TRBJ2-3, with 9 bases lining up with TRBD1. From germline, CDR1 is SGHTA and CDR2 FQGNSA. The junction had 6 bases not matched to a gene; V was cut back by 5 bases and J by 3 bases. This CDR3 comprises 15 residues. The CDR3 region is CASSITGGETDTQYF. The CDR3 DNA sequence: TGTGCCAGCAGCATCACAGGGGGCGAGACAGATACGCAGTATTTT.

The rearrangement links TRBV7-2 to TRBJ2-4; unclear D gene. Germline CDR1 reads SGHTA; CDR2 reads FQGNSA. The length of the CDR3 is 12 residues. V was trimmed by 6 bases and J by 13 bases, leaving 16 bases between them. CDR3 nucleotides: TGTGCCAGCAGTCTAAGTTTGGGTCGGCAGTACTTC. Residues: CASSLSLGRQYF.